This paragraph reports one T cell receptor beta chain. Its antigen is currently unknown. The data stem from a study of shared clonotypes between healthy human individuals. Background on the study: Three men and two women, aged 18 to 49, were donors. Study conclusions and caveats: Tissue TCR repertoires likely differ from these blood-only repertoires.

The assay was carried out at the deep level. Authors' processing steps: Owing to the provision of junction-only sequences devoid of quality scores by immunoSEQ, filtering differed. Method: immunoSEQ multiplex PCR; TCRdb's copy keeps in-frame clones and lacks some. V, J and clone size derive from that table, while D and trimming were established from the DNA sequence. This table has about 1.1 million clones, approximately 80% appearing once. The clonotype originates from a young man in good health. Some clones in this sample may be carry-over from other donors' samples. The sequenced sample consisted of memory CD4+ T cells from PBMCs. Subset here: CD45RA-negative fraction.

CDR3 region: CASRPGTGYNEQFF. The CDR3, as DNA: TGTGCCAGCAGGCCAGGGACAGGTTACAATGAGCAGTTCTTC. The V call is TRBV28, the J call TRBJ2-1, with 8 bases aligning to TRBD1. This CDR3 region has 14 residues. J was trimmed by 4 bases and V by 6 bases; bases with no gene match: 5. Germline V gene sequence: CDR1 MDHEN, CDR2 SYDVKM.